This T cell receptor beta chain is drawn from a study of T cell responses to AZD1222 COVID-19 vaccine. The protocol was immunoSEQ multiplex PCR, while the TCRdb copy is restricted to in-frame clones and leaves out a portion. The sample has fewer than 200,000 clones; 70% to 90% are singletons. The CDR3 has 15 residues. Germline assignment: CDR1 SGHRS and CDR2 YFSETQ. The germline V and J ends were trimmed by 0 bases and 3 bases, with 10 bases remaining between them. A word on this clone: Its antigen is unknown.

Study-level results: Spike-specific TCR breadth rose after two AZD1222 doses, and depth rose as well. Just six AZD1222 recipients were seropositive at baseline. Most donors were white British and more were female, and clonal diversity was possibly underestimated. Distributed over spike, vaccine-associated CD4 TCRs predominated at 160-218 and 743-854.

The TCR comes from an adult in good health. The chain is built from TRBV5-1 and TRBJ2-1; maybe TRBD1 (6 bases). Source: peripheral blood, taken on day 0 of AZD1222 vaccination. CDR3 coding DNA: TGCGCCAGCAGCTTGGCAGCAGGGGTCTACAATGAGCAGTTCTTC. Amino acid sequence: CASSLAAGVYNEQFF.